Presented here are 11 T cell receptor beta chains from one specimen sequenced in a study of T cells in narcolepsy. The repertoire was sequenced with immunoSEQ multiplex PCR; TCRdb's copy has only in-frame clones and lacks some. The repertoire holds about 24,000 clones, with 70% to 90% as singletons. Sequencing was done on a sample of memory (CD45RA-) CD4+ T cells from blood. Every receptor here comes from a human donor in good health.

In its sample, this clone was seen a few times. The CDR3 nucleotides are TGCAGTGCTAGAGATGTGACCACCCAGTACTTC. It yields the protein CSARDVTTQYF. The chain employs TRBV20-1 and TRBJ2-5; D uncertain. The CDR3 extends over 11 amino acids. Germline CDR1 reads DFQATT; CDR2 reads SNEGSKA (reference sequence). Deletions cut 0 bases from V and 8 bases from J, with 7 bases between.

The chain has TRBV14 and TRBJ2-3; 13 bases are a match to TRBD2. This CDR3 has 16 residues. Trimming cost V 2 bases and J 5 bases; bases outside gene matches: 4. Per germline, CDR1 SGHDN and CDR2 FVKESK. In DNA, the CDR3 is TGTGCCAGCAGCCAACTCCGACTAGCGGGAGGAGATACGCAGTATTTT. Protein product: CASSQLRLAGGDTQYF. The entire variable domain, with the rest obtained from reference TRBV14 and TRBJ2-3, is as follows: EAGVTQFPSHSVIEKGQTVTLRCDPISGHDNLYWYRRVMGKEIKFLLHFVKESKQDESGMPNNRFLAERTGGTYSTLKVQPAELEDSGVYFCASSQLRLAGGDTQYFGPGTRLTVL.

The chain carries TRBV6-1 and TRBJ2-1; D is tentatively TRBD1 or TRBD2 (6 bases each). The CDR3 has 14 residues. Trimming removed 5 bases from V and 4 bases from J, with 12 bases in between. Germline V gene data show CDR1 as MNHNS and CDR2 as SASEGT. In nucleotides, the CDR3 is TGTGCCAGCAGTCCAACAGGGACTTACAATGAGCAGTTCTTC. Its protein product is CASSPTGTYNEQFF.

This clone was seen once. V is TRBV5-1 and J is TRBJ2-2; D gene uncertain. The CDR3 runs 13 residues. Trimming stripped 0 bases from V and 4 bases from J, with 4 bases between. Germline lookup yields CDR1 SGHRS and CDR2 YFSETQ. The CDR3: CASSLGPTGELFF. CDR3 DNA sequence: TGCGCCAGCAGCTTGGGGCCCACCGGGGAGCTGTTTTTT.

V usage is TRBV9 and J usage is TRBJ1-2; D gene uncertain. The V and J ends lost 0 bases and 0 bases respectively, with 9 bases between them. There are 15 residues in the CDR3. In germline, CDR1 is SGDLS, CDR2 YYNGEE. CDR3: CASSVEYSPNYGYTF. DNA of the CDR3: TGTGCCAGCAGCGTAGAGTACAGCCCTAACTATGGCTACACCTTC.

The CDR3 sequence is CASSRTGESNQPQHF. The CDR3 DNA reads TGTGCCAGCAGCCGGACAGGGGAGAGCAATCAGCCCCAGCATTTT. The chain carries TRBV6-5 and TRBJ1-5; 9 bases are shared with TRBD1. The ends lost 6 bases at V and 1 base at J; junction bases unmatched: 4. CDR3 length equals 15 residues. From germline, CDR1 is MNHEY and CDR2 SVGAGI.

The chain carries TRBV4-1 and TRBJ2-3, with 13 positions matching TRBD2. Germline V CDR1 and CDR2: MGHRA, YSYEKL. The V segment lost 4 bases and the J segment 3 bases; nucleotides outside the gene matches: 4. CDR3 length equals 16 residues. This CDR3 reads CASSRRLAGGTDTQYF. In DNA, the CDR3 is TGCGCCAGCAGCCGCAGACTAGCGGGAGGTACAGATACGCAGTATTTT.

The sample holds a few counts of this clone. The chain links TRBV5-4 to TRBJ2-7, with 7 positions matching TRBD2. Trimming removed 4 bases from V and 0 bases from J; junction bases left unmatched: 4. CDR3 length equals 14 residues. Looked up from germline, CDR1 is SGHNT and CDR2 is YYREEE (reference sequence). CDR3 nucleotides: TGTGCCAGCAGCAGGGAGGGTCTCTCCTACGAGCAGTACTTC. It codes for CASSREGLSYEQYF.

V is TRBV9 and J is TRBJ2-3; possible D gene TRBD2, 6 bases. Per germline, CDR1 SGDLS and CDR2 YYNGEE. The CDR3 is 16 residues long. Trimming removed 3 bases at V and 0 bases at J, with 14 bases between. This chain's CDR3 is CASSGAAGSSTDTQYF. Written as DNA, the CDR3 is TGTGCCAGCAGCGGCGCTGCGGGGAGTAGCACAGATACGCAGTATTTT.

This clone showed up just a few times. In DNA form, the CDR3 reads TGTGCCAGCAGCGAAGGACAGGCGGAAGAAAAACTGTTTTTT. It specifies CASSEGQAEEKLFF. The rearrangement uses TRBV5-8 and TRBJ1-4; the match to TRBD1 covers 7 bases. CDR3 length: 14 residues. Losses at the gene ends were 4 bases for V and 8 bases for J; bases not matched to a gene: 8. Germline-derived CDR1 and CDR2 are SGHTS and YDEGEE.

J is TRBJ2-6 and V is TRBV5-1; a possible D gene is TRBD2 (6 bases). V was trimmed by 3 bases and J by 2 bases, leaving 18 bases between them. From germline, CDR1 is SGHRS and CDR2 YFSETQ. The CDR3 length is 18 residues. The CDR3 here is CASSSFAGRTTGANVLTF. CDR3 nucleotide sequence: TGCGCCAGCAGCTCCTTTGCGGGGAGGACTACTGGGGCCAACGTCCTGACTTTC.